The present entry profiles one TCR beta chain with its context. What antigen it recognizes has not been identified. One end of the junction fails to match germline, which may point to a read error. TCRbeta CDR3 regions were amplified from genomic DNA by means of the immunoSEQ Assay, a bias-controlled multiplex PCR. The authors' pipeline ran thus. The number of nucleated cells in each sample was estimated from the amplification of reference gene primers within the assay. Sequence reads were collapsed and filtered to measure the absolute abundance of every unique TCRbeta CDR3 rearrangement. For each sample, productive Simpson clonality was calculated by taking the square root of Simpson's diversity index across productive rearrangements. TCRdb's version of the immuneACCESS table is confined to in-frame rearrangements and falls short of the full clone set. An unresolved V gene accounts for under half of the shortfall where checked; the remainder is of unknown origin. V, J and clone size are taken as reported in that table, and D and trimming were inferred from the DNA itself. Recorded for this sample are about 480,000 clones; around nine tenths of them occurred a single time. Of the sample, around 1.9% falls within the top ten clones.

The CDR3 spans 15 residues, from the cysteine through the phenylalanine. Left in the record is the CDR3 DNA by itself, 45 bases read in frame from the first base. Based on the germline V gene (reference sequence), the CDR1 and CDR2 sequences are MNHEY and SMNVEV. This specimen belongs to a study of blood T cell repertoires in COVID-19 (TCRdb year 2020). In terms of the full investigation: Samples from collaborators originated in the United States, Italy and Spain and spanned both the acute and convalescent phases of COVID-19. The repertoires were made available in a free public database intended to serve as a resource for research on the immune response to SARS-CoV-2. The sample metadata nearly always contained a de-identified subject ID, COVID-19 status, age in years and sex. The dataset comprised deeply sampled blood TCRbeta repertoires from subjects exposed to, actively infected with, or recovered from COVID-19. Where HLA class I and class II types were available, the types were taken from metadata supplied by the sample provider, not from assay-based typing. The material from the prospective study consisted of cDNA or gDNA derived from T cells, B-cell-depleted T cells, or PBMCs. The samples were drawn from the first 160 participants of the ongoing ImmuneRACE study and from over a thousand subjects provided by 6 global collaborators. The paper's findings and limits, for the study overall: The quantity of clinical and demographic metadata differed by source and by participant and was supplied without curation.

Participants in the prospective study were aged roughly 18 to 100 years, lived in about two dozen United States geographic areas, and enrolled through a virtual design. In the prospective study, cohorts were assigned on the basis of participant-reported clinical history obtained from a screening survey and a study questionnaire. Recovered participants in ImmuneRACE Cohort 3 were defined as having two consecutive negative NP/OP PCR tests, clearance from a healthcare professional, or resolution of symptoms. Mobile phlebotomists in the prospective study collected whole blood, serum and a nasopharyngeal or oropharyngeal swab from every participant. Participants in the prospective study had the option to provide additional blood draws and questionnaires over an approximately two-month period. Blood samples from the prospective study were shipped frozen or at room temperature prior to DNA extraction.

Here the chain combines TRBV27 and TRBJ1-1, and the D gene may be TRBD1, 5 bases matching. Source material: PBMCs or T cells enriched from blood (not recorded which). The receptor was derived from a woman in her thirties or forties who had recovered from COVID-19. CDR3 sequence: CASSLGTGGETGAFF. The DNA is as follows: TGTGCCAGCAGTTTGGGCACTGGAGGGGAAACTGGAGCTTTCTTT.